This T cell receptor (beta chain) was observed in a study of cytomegalovirus exposure and HLA in healthy donors. About the research overall: The 550 to 800 first-cohort repertoires and the 95 to 150 validation repertoires shared the same platform, a later analysis reported.

Study-wide results and caveats: A few CMV-associated chains proved CMV antigen-specific in vitro. The study flagged some 170 TCR beta chains as cytomegalovirus-associated.

For this clone: Its antigen is not known.

Germline CDR1 is LGHNA and CDR2 is YNFKEQ. This CDR3 comprises 13 residues. V shed 4 bases and J shed 3 bases, with 10 bases lying between them. The method was immunoSEQ multiplex PCR; TCRdb's version includes in-frame clones alone and lacks a portion of them. The sample consists of about 170,000 clones, around nine tenths of them appearing once. The donors were members of the roughly 120-subject validation cohort (separate from the roughly 670-subject first cohort). Sequenced material: PBMCs. This chain links TRBV4-2 with TRBJ2-7; D gene ambiguous. The receptor comes from a woman between 18 and 30 years old in good health and CMV-seronegative. The CDR3 sequence is CASSRERGYEQYF. CDR3 nucleotide sequence: TGTGCCAGCAGCCGAGAAAGAGGCTACGAGCAGTACTTC.